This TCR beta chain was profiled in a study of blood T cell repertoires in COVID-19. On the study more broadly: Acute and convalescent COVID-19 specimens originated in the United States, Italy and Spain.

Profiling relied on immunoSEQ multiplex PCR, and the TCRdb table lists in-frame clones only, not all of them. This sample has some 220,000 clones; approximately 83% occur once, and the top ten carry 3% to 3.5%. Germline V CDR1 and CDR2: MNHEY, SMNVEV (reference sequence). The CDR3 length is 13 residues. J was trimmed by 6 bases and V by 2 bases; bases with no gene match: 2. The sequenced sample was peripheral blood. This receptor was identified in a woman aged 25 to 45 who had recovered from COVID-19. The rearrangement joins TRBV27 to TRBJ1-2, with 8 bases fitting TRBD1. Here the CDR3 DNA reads TGTGCCAGCAGTTTAGGACAGGGCCATGGCTACACCTTC. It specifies CASSLGQGHGYTF.